Following are 24 T cell receptor beta chains from one sample sequenced in a study of CD8 T cells in Susac syndrome. Random-hexamer reverse transcription was applied to roughly 0.5 to 1 ug RNA. TCRdb re-derived calls from the immunoSEQ multiplex PCR reads in MiXCR, one entry per CDR3 protein. Of fewer than 250,000 distinct CDR3 sequences in the sample, 93% were seen once. The sample taken for sequencing was CD4+ T cells from PBMCs. Source of these receptors: a human donor in good health.

The chain is built from TRBV6-2 or TRBV6-3 and TRBJ2-1; D is perhaps TRBD2 (5 bases). Germline-derived CDR1 and CDR2 are MNHEY and SVGEGT. Trimming removed 7 bases at V and 3 bases at J, with 10 bases between. The CDR3 extends over 13 amino acids. The CDR3 DNA sequence: TGTGCCAGCACTCCCGGAGGCTACAATGAGCAGTTCTTC. Residues: CASTPGGYNEQFF.

The chain couples TRBV9 to TRBJ2-7, with 8 nucleotides matching TRBD1. In germline, CDR1 is SGDLS, CDR2 YYNGEE. This CDR3 spans 16 amino acids. Losses at the gene ends were 4 bases for V and 0 bases for J; bases not matched to a gene: 9. The CDR3 region has the DNA TGTGCCAGCAGCCCCAGACAGGGGAAGGACTCCTACGAGCAGTACTTC. Translated: CASSPRQGKDSYEQYF.

V is TRBV5-4 and J is TRBJ1-2, with D possibly matching TRBD1 (5 bases). This CDR3 has 17 residues. The V gene's germline CDR1 is SGHNT and CDR2 YYREEE (reference sequence). Trimming left V 0 bases short and J 4 bases short, with 19 bases between. The DNA for the CDR3 is TGTGCCAGCAGCTTGGGGGCAGGGCCATCATCCCTCTATGGCTACACCTTC. This translates into CASSLGAGPSSLYGYTF.

V is TRBV14 and J is TRBJ1-1; D uncertain. V lost 4 bases and J 1 base, leaving 13 bases between the germline ends. This CDR3 comprises 15 residues. The germline V gene has CDR1 SGHDN and CDR2 FVKESK. CDR3 bases: TGTGCCAGCAGCCCAGACCGAGGGTGGAACACTGAAGCTTTCTTT. Protein product: CASSPDRGWNTEAFF.

The chain is built from TRBV7-9 and TRBJ2-1, with D possibly being TRBD2 (5 bases). This CDR3 is 17 amino acids long. Germline V gene sequence: CDR1 SEHNR, CDR2 FQNEAQ (reference sequence). Trimming pared 4 bases from V and 2 bases from J, leaving 18 bases between. CDR3 DNA sequence: TGTGCCAGCAGCTCTACTGTTGGACGGGATACCTACAATGAGCAGTTCTTC. It specifies CASSSTVGRDTYNEQFF.

V usage is TRBV5-1 and J usage is TRBJ1-1, with 8 bases that match TRBD1. V lost 5 bases and J lost 4; bases outside the gene matches: 7. This CDR3 has 14 amino acids. CDR1 SGHRS and CDR2 YFSETQ come from the germline V gene. The DNA for the CDR3 is TGCGCCAGCAGAAAGGACAGGGATGGCACTGAAGCTTTCTTT. Translation gives CASRKDRDGTEAFF.

The chain uses TRBV6-1 and TRBJ2-7; a possible D gene is TRBD1 (6 bases). CDR3 length: 18 residues. Germline values: CDR1 MNHNS, CDR2 SASEGT. Trimming stripped 5 bases from V and 2 bases from J, with 25 bases between. The CDR3 is CASSTTLPRGGSAYEQYF. CDR3 in DNA: TGTGCCAGCAGTACCACCCTACCCAGGGGCGGTAGCGCCTACGAGCAGTACTTC.

The V and J genes are TRBV5-1 and TRBJ1-2; unclear D gene. The CDR3 has 12 residues. Germline lookup yields CDR1 SGHRS and CDR2 YFSETQ. V gave up 6 bases and J gave up 4 bases, with 10 bases separating them. The CDR3 here is CASKAAGYGYTF. The CDR3 DNA reads TGCGCCAGCAAGGCGGCGGGCTATGGCTACACCTTC. Supplemented by reference TRBV5-1 and TRBJ1-2, the full variable domain reads KAGVTQTPRYLIKTRGQQVTLSCSPISGHRSVSWYQQTPGQGLQFLFEYFSETQRNKGNFPGRFSGRQFSNSRSEMNVSTLELGDSALYLCASKAAGYGYTFGSGTRLTVV.

Here the CDR3 reads CASSLAESTDTQYF. The CDR3 nucleotides read TGTGCCAGCAGTTTGGCCGAGAGCACAGATACGCAGTATTTT. The rearrangement links TRBV12-3 or TRBV12-4 to TRBJ2-3; D is uncertain. The V end lost 3 bases, the J end lost 0 bases, and 7 bases lay between the germline ends. This CDR3 comprises 14 residues.

The gene calls are TRBV19 and TRBJ1-6, with 10 bases aligning to TRBD1. The CDR3 has 17 residues. From germline, CDR1 is LNHDA and CDR2 SQIVND (reference sequence). Trimming at V came to 1 base and at J to 6 bases, leaving 6 bases not matched to a gene. CDR3 DNA sequence: TGTGCCAGTAGTATAGCGGGACAGGGGATGCGTAATTCACCCCTCCACTTT. It is translated as CASSIAGQGMRNSPLHF. The full variable domain, in which reference TRBV19 and TRBJ1-6 provide the parts outside the CDR3, is DGGITQSPKYLFRKEGQNVTLSCEQNLNHDAMYWYRQDPGQGLRLIYYSQIVNDFQKGDIAEGYSVSREKKESFPLTVTSAQKNPTAFYLCASSIAGQGMRNSPLHFGNGTRLTVT.

The chain is built from TRBV29-1 and TRBJ2-5, with D possibly matching TRBD1 (6 bases). This CDR3 is built from 12 residues. Germline V gene data show CDR1 as SQVTM and CDR2 as ANQGSEA. The V end was cut by 7 bases, the J end by 3 bases, with 12 bases between. CDR3 DNA sequence: TGCAGCGCCGGATACAGGGAAGAGACCCAGTACTTC. Translated: CSAGYREETQYF.

The chain uses TRBV2 and TRBJ2-2; maybe TRBD1 (5 bases). Trimming took 4 bases from V and 3 from J, leaving 9 bases between them. The CDR3 extends over 14 amino acids. CDR1 SNHLY and CDR2 FYNNEI come from the germline V gene. CDR3 sequence (DNA): TGTGCCAGCAGTGTCGACAGCTACACCGGGGAGCTGTTTTTT. This gives the protein CASSVDSYTGELFF.

V and J are TRBV7-3 and TRBJ1-5, with D unclear. V shed 5 bases and J shed 9 bases, with 8 bases lying between them. Germline values: CDR1 SGHTA, CDR2 FQGTGA. The CDR3 runs 11 residues. In DNA form, the CDR3 reads TGTGCCAGCAGCCGCACAAGGCCCCAGCATTTT. It encodes CASSRTRPQHF.

In its sample, this clonotype was seen once. The chain employs TRBV7-9 and TRBJ2-7; the match to TRBD2 covers 11 bases. Germline V lookup: CDR1 SEHNR, CDR2 FQNEAQ (reference sequence). V gave up 5 bases and J gave up 8 bases; unmatched junction bases: 14. The CDR3 sequence is 16 residues long. The CDR3 protein is CASSVHLGTSGTQQYF. Here the CDR3 DNA reads TGTGCCAGCAGCGTCCACCTCGGGACTAGCGGAACACAGCAGTACTTC.

There are a few counts of this clonotype. This chain joins TRBV28 and TRBJ2-6; no definite D call. The CDR3 totals 13 residues. V gave up 3 bases and J gave up 3 bases, with 3 bases separating them. The V gene's germline CDR1 is MDHEN and CDR2 SYDVKM. CDR3 coding DNA: TGTGCCAGCAGTTTGGATGGGGCCAACGTCCTGACTTTC. Its translation: CASSLDGANVLTF.

The CDR3, as DNA: TGCGCCAGCAGCCCGGACGGGCAAGCGGCCCAGTACTTC. Encoded protein: CASSPDGQAAQYF. The chain carries TRBV4-1 and TRBJ2-5, with D possibly TRBD2 on 5 matching bases. This CDR3 is built from 13 residues. Looked up from germline, CDR1 is MGHRA and CDR2 is YSYEKL. V shed 4 bases and J shed 9 bases, with 15 bases lying between them.

The J gene is TRBJ1-2, the V gene TRBV12-3 or TRBV12-4; D call uncertain. The length of the CDR3 is 13 residues. Trimming took 4 bases from V and 6 from J, leaving 12 bases between them. The CDR3 nucleotides are TGTGCCAGCAGTTCCCGTGGAGGTCATGGCTACACCTTC. This encodes CASSSRGGHGYTF.

The chain uses TRBV3-1 and TRBJ1-1; 8 bases map to TRBD1. The CDR3 has 15 amino acids. V lost 1 base, J lost 4 bases, and 5 bases stayed unmatched. Germline assignment: CDR1 LGHDT and CDR2 YNNKEL (reference sequence). CDR3 loop: CASSQGSQGATEAFF. The CDR3 DNA is TGTGCCAGCAGCCAAGGAAGCCAGGGGGCCACTGAAGCTTTCTTT.

The DNA for the CDR3 is TGTGCCAGCAGCCAGGGGCAGGGGGCAGGACAGCCCCAGCATTTT. Its translation is CASSQGQGAGQPQHF. The gene calls are TRBV3-1 and TRBJ1-5; 8 bases fit TRBD1. V lost 3 bases, J lost 7 bases, and 8 bases stayed unmatched. Germline V CDR1 and CDR2: LGHDT, YNNKEL (reference sequence). The CDR3 is 15 residues long.

V usage is TRBV29-1 and J usage is TRBJ2-5, with a tentative D call TRBD2 (6 bases). Germline assignment: CDR1 SQVTM and CDR2 ANQGSEA. CDR3 length: 13 residues. V dropped 4 bases and J dropped 2 bases, with 11 bases sitting between them. The CDR3 spells CSVGDSRQETQYF. As DNA, the CDR3 is TGCAGCGTTGGGGACTCTCGTCAAGAGACCCAGTACTTC.

This clonotype was observed a single time. This chain joins TRBV2 and TRBJ1-2; 9 bases are a match to TRBD1. Per germline, CDR1 SNHLY and CDR2 FYNNEI. This CDR3 region has 14 residues. V lost 5 bases and J lost 8; bases outside the gene matches: 9. In DNA form, the CDR3 reads TGTGCCAGCAGTCAAACAGGGGGCAGGAACGGCTACACCTTC. Translated: CASSQTGGRNGYTF.

The CDR3, as DNA: TGCAGCGGGTTGGGACAGAACACTGAAGCTTTCTTT. Protein product: CSGLGQNTEAFF. The genes are TRBV29-1 and TRBJ1-1; D perhaps matches TRBD1 (6 bases). The V and J ends lost 7 bases and 1 base respectively, with 10 bases between them. CDR3 size: 12 residues. Germline CDR1 SQVTM, CDR2 ANQGSEA.

The chain carries TRBV12-3 or TRBV12-4 and TRBJ1-2; D unclear. The CDR3 is 14 amino acids. Trimming took off 6 bases at V and 4 bases at J, with 15 bases between the two ends. The CDR3 loop reads CASSPMPLGYGYTF. The CDR3 DNA follows: TGTGCCAGCAGCCCCATGCCCTTAGGCTATGGCTACACCTTC.

This rearrangement joins TRBV10-3 to TRBJ2-5; D unresolved. Trimming removed 3 bases at V and 4 bases at J, with 9 bases between. Germline CDR1 reads ENHRY; CDR2 reads SYGVKD. There are 13 residues in the CDR3. CDR3 amino acids: CAISERLTETQYF. The CDR3 nucleotides are TGTGCCATCAGTGAAAGGCTTACAGAGACCCAGTACTTC.